This entry describes one T cell receptor beta chain. The antigen is undetermined. Making TCR beta cDNA involved approximately 530 ng total RNA and a constant-region primer. Slightly modified ARM-PCR with three nested multiplex PCR rounds yielded TCR beta libraries. Running roughly 10 cycles apiece, the first two PCR rounds relied on TRBV1-TRBV30 forward primers together with a C-beta reverse primer. TCRdb processed the multiplex PCR reads anew with MiXCR; each CDR3 protein has one entry. The data contain about 21,000 distinct CDR3 sequences, around three quarters of them singletons. These data originate in a study of tumor-infiltrating lymphocytes in primary liver carcinoma. Across the whole study: These were node-negative, non-metastatic T1-T3 tumors of roughly 4 to 10 cm.

Co-extraction of RNA and DNA was performed on roughly 20-33 mg of unsorted bulk tissue. The cohort consisted of patients whose primary liver carcinoma was surgically resected. Trimming shortened V by 0 bases and J by 9 bases, and 22 bases separated the two germline ends. The CDR3 length is 16 residues. Germline values: CDR1 SGHRS, CDR2 YFSETQ. General observations from the study: Paired tumor-adjacent and tumor-blood samples overlapped less than tumor region pairs did.

The V gene is TRBV5-1, the J gene TRBJ2-7, with D possibly being TRBD1 or TRBD2 (5 bases each). The specimen sequenced was liver tumor tissue from sampling region 1. Subset denoted: tumor region T1, superior pole. The TCR comes from a middle-aged man with primary liver carcinoma and hepatitis B virus infection. The CDR3 spells CASSLAPGTGIHVQYF. CDR3 nucleotides: TGCGCCAGCAGCTTGGCCCCCGGGACGGGGATTCACGTGCAGTACTTC.